These 9 T cell receptor beta chains came from one sample sequenced in a study of CD8+ T cells in alopecia areata. Documented treatment: oral pan-JAK inhibitor, 5-10 mg twice daily. Sequencing templates came from extracted RNA that was reverse transcribed into cDNA. Libraries were prepared by immunoSEQ multiplex PCR; TCRdb keeps only in-frame clonotypes and omits some of them. The sample has hundreds of thousands of clones; 60% are singletons. The input for sequencing was CD4+ T cells sorted from blood, taken at approximately week 51, from a patient treated with tofacitinib. The receptors come from a human donor with alopecia areata.

The chain couples TRBV28 to TRBJ1-4, with D unresolved. Trimming cost V 7 bases and J 8 bases, with 14 bases left between them. Germline CDR1 and CDR2: MDHEN and SYDVKM. This CDR3 has 13 amino acids. CDR3 nucleotide sequence: TGTGCCAGCACTACCGGGGTAGACGAAAAACTGTTTTTT. It translates to CASTTGVDEKLFF.

CDR3 residues: CAWSYWTSNLGELFF. DNA for the CDR3: TGTGCCTGGAGTTATTGGACATCGAATCTCGGGGAGCTGTTTTTT. The chain couples TRBV30 to TRBJ2-2, with D perhaps TRBD1 (5 bases). CDR1 GTSNPN and CDR2 SVGIG come from the germline V gene (reference sequence). The CDR3 sequence is 15 residues long. Trimming removed 2 bases from V and 7 bases from J, with 17 bases in between.

A few counts support this clone. For the CDR3, the DNA is TGTGCCAGCAGTCCCCTCGGGGGCGGCACAGATACGCAGTATTTT. Translating it yields CASSPLGGGTDTQYF. The chain carries TRBV27 and TRBJ2-3, with D perhaps given as TRBD1 or TRBD2 (6 bases each). V lost 5 bases and J lost 1, with 13 bases in between. Germline CDR1 and CDR2: MNHEY and SMNVEV (reference sequence). This CDR3 contains 15 residues.

This clone was detected only a few times. V and J are TRBV30 and TRBJ2-7; D perhaps matches TRBD2 (5 bases). Per germline, CDR1 GTSNPN and CDR2 SVGIG (reference sequence). The CDR3 sequence is 13 residues long. Trimming removed 6 bases at V and 1 base at J, with 13 bases between. CDR3 in amino acids: CACQEVSSYEQYF. The CDR3 DNA follows: TGTGCCTGCCAGGAGGTATCGTCCTACGAGCAGTACTTC.

The rearrangement joins TRBV2 to TRBJ1-1; D is unclear. Between the trimmed V and J ends, which lost 7 bases and 4 bases, there was a span of 16 bases. The germline gives CDR1 SNHLY, CDR2 FYNNEI. CDR3 length equals 14 residues. The CDR3 is CASTLESGGTEAFF. CDR3 bases: TGTGCCAGCACGCTAGAGTCCGGAGGCACTGAAGCTTTCTTT.

The chain is built from TRBV6-5 and TRBJ2-4; D gene ambiguous. This CDR3 is built from 13 residues. Trimming stripped 2 bases from V and 7 bases from J, with 9 bases between. The germline V gene encodes CDR1 MNHEY and CDR2 SVGAGI. As DNA, the CDR3 is TGTGCCAGCAGTTACCGAGCAGGCAACATTCAGTACTTC. Translating it yields CASSYRAGNIQYF.

This chain links TRBV18 with TRBJ2-7, with TRBD1 matching over 7 bases. Trimming took 3 bases from V and 4 from J; bases not matched to a gene: 0. The CDR3 has 12 amino acids. CDR1 is KGHSH, CDR2 LQKENI, per germline. For the CDR3, the DNA is TGTGCCAGCTCACCGACAGGGTACGAGCAGTACTTC. Protein sequence: CASSPTGYEQYF.

The chain has TRBV5-1 and TRBJ2-3; 7 positions agree with TRBD2. Germline assignment: CDR1 SGHRS and CDR2 YFSETQ. The length of the CDR3 is 14 residues. V was pared by 1 base and J by 1 base, with 0 bases of the junction left unmatched. CDR3: CASSLTSGTDTQYF. The CDR3 coding sequence is TGCGCCAGCAGCTTGACTAGCGGCACAGATACGCAGTATTTT.

The rearrangement links TRBV11-2 to TRBJ2-1; D possibly uses TRBD1 or TRBD2 (5 bases each). V was clipped by 5 bases and J by 3 bases, with 17 bases between them. Germline lookup yields CDR1 SGHAT and CDR2 FQNNGV. CDR3 length: 16 residues. The CDR3 DNA reads as TGTGCCAGCAGCCTACGCCGGGACGCAATCTACAATGAGCAGTTCTTC. Translation: CASSLRRDAIYNEQFF.